Here is one T cell receptor (beta chain) with its context. These data belong to a study of blood T cell repertoires in COVID-19. Study summary: Acute and convalescent COVID-19 specimens originated in the United States, Italy and Spain. T cells, B-cell-depleted T cells, or PBMCs supplied cDNA or gDNA.

Authors' processing steps: For nucleated cells, counts were estimated from reference gene primer amplification. Using immunoSEQ multiplex PCR, the repertoire was profiled, and TCRdb retains in-frame clones only, with some absent. For V, J and clone size, that table is used; D and trimming come from the DNA. The sample includes some 58,000 clones, 90% of them seen just once. Trimming took off 0 bases at V and 4 bases at J, with 16 bases between the two ends. Germline V gives CDR1 SGDLS, CDR2 YYNGEE. The CDR3 runs 16 residues. J is TRBJ1-1 and V is TRBV9; D gene ambiguous. Sequencing was performed on peripheral blood. This receptor was identified in a man aged 35 to 55 with acute or convalescent COVID-19. The CDR3 DNA reads TGTGCCAGCAGCGTAGGGTGGGAGGGAGGCGGCACTGAAGCTTTCTTT. This gives the protein CASSVGWEGGGTEAFF.